The 27 T cell receptor beta chains below were found in one sample sequenced in a study of PD-1 and CTLA-4 blockade in melanoma. Clones were read by immunoSEQ multiplex PCR, and TCRdb kept only the in-frame ones, dropping some. Of 20,000 or so clones listed, about 91% are singletons. This specimen consisted of CD8+ T cells from peripheral blood, obtained before anti-PD-1 treatment. The source is a human donor with melanoma.

The chain couples TRBV2 to TRBJ2-2, with unresolved D. The CDR3 consists of 13 residues. Germline V gene sequence: CDR1 SNHLY, CDR2 FYNNEI. Trimming pared 6 bases from V and 4 bases from J, leaving 9 bases between. DNA for the CDR3: TGTGCCAGCAGGGGGTGGGGCACCGGGGAGCTGTTTTTT. This codes for CASRGWGTGELFF.

The chain combines TRBV27 with TRBJ2-3, with TRBD1 as a possible D gene (5 bases). Germline V gene lookup returns CDR1 MNHEY and CDR2 SMNVEV (reference sequence). The CDR3 extends over 14 amino acids. The V end lost 5 bases, the J end lost 6 bases, and 15 bases lay between the germline ends. The CDR3 reads CASSRRGAMDTQYF. DNA of the CDR3: TGTGCCAGCAGTCGCCGTGGGGCAATGGATACGCAGTATTTT.

The chain carries TRBV2 and TRBJ2-3; maybe TRBD2 (6 bases). The CDR3 extends over 13 amino acids. Trimming left V 10 bases short and J 6 bases short, with 17 bases between. Per the germline V gene, CDR1 is SNHLY and CDR2 is FYNNEI. The CDR3 sequence: CAMRDPSGDTQYF. CDR3 sequence (DNA): TGTGCCATGCGGGACCCGTCCGGGGATACGCAGTATTTT.

The V call is TRBV12-3 or TRBV12-4, the J call TRBJ2-7; D ambiguous. The V and J ends lost 3 bases and 2 bases respectively, with 5 bases between them. CDR3 size: 12 residues. The CDR3 coding sequence is TGTGCCAGCAGTTTTGACGCCTACGAGCAGTACTTC. This gives the protein CASSFDAYEQYF.

This rearrangement joins TRBV5-6 to TRBJ1-1; possible D gene TRBD1, 5 bases. V dropped 0 bases and J dropped 0 bases, with 15 bases sitting between them. CDR1 is SGHDT and CDR2 is YYEEEE in the germline V gene. CDR3 size: 17 residues. In nucleotides, the CDR3 is TGTGCCAGCAGCTTGGATCGGGACGGTTTAATGAACACTGAAGCTTTCTTT. Translation: CASSLDRDGLMNTEAFF.

The chain is built from TRBV9 and TRBJ2-7, with D possibly matching TRBD1 (6 bases). Trimming cost V 5 bases and J 2 bases, with 17 bases left between them. Germline V CDR1 and CDR2: SGDLS, YYNGEE. This CDR3 comprises 15 residues. Written as DNA, the CDR3 is TGTGCCAGCAGTTTGACAGGTAACCCAGCCTACGAGCAGTACTTC. Its translation: CASSLTGNPAYEQYF.

This chain links TRBV7-9 with TRBJ1-3; perhaps TRBD1 as D (6 bases). CDR3 size: 14 residues. The V gene's germline CDR1 is SEHNR and CDR2 FQNEAQ (reference sequence). The V end lost 6 bases, the J end lost 0 bases, and 9 bases lay between the germline ends. CDR3 region: CASREGGSGNTIYF. The CDR3 DNA follows: TGTGCCAGCAGGGAGGGGGGCTCTGGAAACACCATATATTTT.

The chain recombines TRBV3-1 (or the pseudogene TRBV3-2) with TRBJ2-1; 13 bases fit TRBD2. CDR1 is LGHDT, CDR2 YNNKEL, per germline (reference sequence). The CDR3 sequence is 19 residues long. Losses at the gene ends were 4 bases for V and 4 bases for J; bases not matched to a gene: 13. CDR3: CASSPTSGGALGIYNEQFF. In DNA form, the CDR3 reads TGTGCCAGCAGCCCAACTAGCGGGGGGGCCCTCGGAATATACAATGAGCAGTTCTTC.

The gene calls are TRBV7-6 and TRBJ2-1; 12 nucleotides align to TRBD2. CDR1 is SGHVS and CDR2 is FNYEAQ in the germline V gene. The trim removed 4 bases at V and 4 bases at J, leaving 5 bases unmatched. This CDR3 spans 16 amino acids. Here the CDR3 DNA reads TGTGCCAGCAGCTCGACTAGCGGGGGCTTATACAATGAGCAGTTCTTC. Its translation: CASSSTSGGLYNEQFF. Complete variable domain (other parts from reference TRBV7-6 and TRBJ2-1): GAGVSQSPRYKVTKRGQDVALRCDPISGHVSLYWYRQALGQGPEFLTYFNYEAQQDKSGLPNDRFSAERPEGSISTLTIQRTEQRDSAMYRCASSSTSGGLYNEQFFGPGTRLTVL.

The rearrangement joins TRBV4-2 to TRBJ1-3; D gene uncertain. Per germline, CDR1 LGHNA and CDR2 YNFKEQ. Trimming removed 1 base at V and 9 bases at J, with 4 bases between. This CDR3 is 11 amino acids long. CDR3 residues: CASSQGGTIYF. The CDR3 DNA sequence: TGTGCCAGCAGCCAAGGAGGCACCATATATTTT.

This clone has only one observation. This chain links TRBV30 with TRBJ2-7; TRBD1 matches 9 bases. Looked up from germline, CDR1 is GTSNPN and CDR2 is SVGIG (reference sequence). V lost 4 bases to trimming and J lost 4 bases; unmatched junction nucleotides: 8. The CDR3 runs to 14 residues. CDR3 DNA: TGTGCCTGGAAAGATGACAGGGGGGGATACGAGCAGTACTTC. It encodes CAWKDDRGGYEQYF.

The genes are TRBV28 and TRBJ2-7; TRBD2 aligns across 7 bases. Germline CDR1 and CDR2: MDHEN and SYDVKM. The CDR3 covers 15 residues. J gave up 2 bases and V 1 base, and 5 bases lay outside the gene matches. The CDR3 reads CASSLSSGETYEQYF. For the CDR3, the DNA is TGTGCCAGCAGTTTATCGAGCGGGGAGACCTACGAGCAGTACTTC.

The chain recombines TRBV19 with TRBJ1-1; TRBD1 might be the D (5 bases). The length of the CDR3 is 13 residues. From germline, CDR1 is LNHDA and CDR2 SQIVND (reference sequence). V lost 3 bases and J lost 4, with 9 bases in between. DNA for the CDR3: TGTGCCAGTAGTATGGTGGGGGGCACTGAAGCTTTCTTT. This sequence encodes CASSMVGGTEAFF.

This sequence joins TRBV6-1 and TRBJ1-2; perhaps TRBD1 as D (5 bases). With 1 base removed from V and 7 bases from J, the gap between germline ends came to 16 bases. The CDR3 loop spans 15 amino acids. CDR1 and CDR2 from the germline V gene are MNHNS and SASEGT. The CDR3 loop is CASSEVGRVYGGYTF. CDR3 in DNA: TGTGCCAGCAGTGAAGTTGGCAGGGTCTACGGTGGCTACACCTTC.

A single count supports this clone. The chain employs TRBV12-5 and TRBJ2-3; no reliable D call. Per germline, CDR1 LGHNT and CDR2 FRNRAP. The CDR3 has 11 amino acids. V lost 3 bases and J lost 5, with 3 bases in between. For the CDR3, the DNA is TGTGCTAGTGGTTTCGGAGATACGCAGTATTTT. Translated, it gives CASGFGDTQYF.

The chain employs TRBV11-2 and TRBJ1-3; D is ambiguous. This CDR3 has 14 residues. The V end was cut by 4 bases, the J end by 0 bases, with 7 bases between. CDR1 and CDR2 (germline): SGHAT, FQNNGV. CDR3 DNA sequence: TGTGCCAGCAGCTCGAGTAGCTCTGGAAACACCATATATTTT. Its protein is CASSSSSSGNTIYF.

This clone was seen once. The V gene is TRBV2, the J gene TRBJ2-2, with D uncertain. V dropped 9 bases and J dropped 5 bases, with 10 bases sitting between them. Germline lookup yields CDR1 SNHLY and CDR2 FYNNEI. CDR3 length: 12 amino acids. The CDR3 loop reads CASQEWTGELFF. The CDR3, as DNA: TGTGCCAGTCAGGAGTGGACCGGGGAGCTGTTTTTT. Full variable domain (rest looked up from reference TRBV2 and TRBJ2-2): EPEVTQTPSHQVTQMGQEVILRCVPISNHLYFYWYRQILGQKVEFLVSFYNNEISEKSEIFDDQFSVERPDGSNFTLKIRSTKLEDSAMYFCASQEWTGELFFGEGSRLTVL.

This clone was counted only a few times. The chain uses TRBV28 and TRBJ1-2; 7 bases match TRBD1. Germline V gene data show CDR1 as MDHEN and CDR2 as SYDVKM. The CDR3 length is 14 residues. Germline trimming cut 7 bases from V and 7 bases from J; bases unmatched to any gene: 12. CDR3 sequence (DNA): TGTGCCAGCACCTCGGAGGAGGGGGCGCTTGGCTACACCTTC. Translation gives CASTSEEGALGYTF.

The chain carries TRBV6-6 and TRBJ1-6, with D tentatively TRBD1 (5 bases). Germline V gene data show CDR1 as MNHNY and CDR2 as SVGAGI (reference sequence). Trimming left V 2 bases short and J 5 bases short, with 7 bases between. There are 14 residues in the CDR3. The CDR3 here is CASSYQGDNSPLHF. The CDR3 coding sequence is TGTGCCAGCAGTTACCAGGGCGATAATTCACCCCTCCACTTT.

CDR3 coding DNA: TGTGCCAGCAGCTTGATCGGGACAGGGCGGGACCTGAACACTGAAGCTTTCTTT. As protein: CASSLIGTGRDLNTEAFF. The chain uses TRBV5-4 and TRBJ1-1, with 9 bases identical to TRBD1. V dropped 1 base and J dropped 0; count of bases not matched to a gene: 10. Per germline, CDR1 SGHNT and CDR2 YYREEE (reference sequence). CDR3 size: 18 residues.

The chain is built from TRBV28 and TRBJ1-5; D gene ambiguous. The CDR3 consists of 15 residues. CDR1 and CDR2 from the germline V gene are MDHEN and SYDVKM. V gave up 2 bases and J gave up 0 bases, with 8 bases separating them. The CDR3 DNA is TGTGCCAGCAGTTTAACGACGGTTAGCAATCAGCCCCAGCATTTT. As protein: CASSLTTVSNQPQHF.

The J gene is TRBJ2-3, the V gene TRBV7-9; tentatively, D is TRBD2 (6 bases). The CDR3 loop spans 14 amino acids. Trimming cost V 3 bases and J 3 bases, with 10 bases left between them. Germline CDR1 reads SEHNR; CDR2 reads FQNEAQ (reference sequence). The CDR3 coding sequence is TGTGCCAGCAGCTTGGAGGGGACGACAGATACGCAGTATTTT. Translating it yields CASSLEGTTDTQYF. Variable domain in full (rest from reference TRBV7-9 and TRBJ2-3): DTGVSQNPRHKITKRGQNVTFRCDPISEHNRLYWYRQTLGQGPEFLTYFQNEAQLEKSRLLSDRFSAERPKGSFSTLEIQRTEQGDSAMYLCASSLEGTTDTQYFGPGTRLTVL.

The gene calls are TRBV7-8 and TRBJ2-3; tentative D call: TRBD2 (5 bases). From germline, CDR1 is SGHVS and CDR2 FQNEAQ. The V end lost 3 bases, the J end lost 2 bases, and 12 bases lay between the germline ends. The CDR3 has 15 residues. The CDR3 protein is CASSFGLAFTDTQYF. The CDR3 DNA reads as TGTGCCAGCAGCTTCGGGCTAGCATTCACAGATACGCAGTATTTT.

V is TRBV19 and J is TRBJ1-1, with 9 nucleotides matching TRBD1. Trimming cost V 5 bases and J 3 bases; bases outside gene matches: 13. This CDR3 contains 17 residues. Germline CDR1 LNHDA, CDR2 SQIVND (reference sequence). CDR3 protein: CASSVPRNRGRDTEAFF. The CDR3 DNA reads TGTGCCAGTAGTGTCCCAAGAAACAGGGGGCGAGACACTGAAGCTTTCTTT.

V and J are TRBV6-5 and TRBJ2-7; maybe TRBD1 (6 bases). Germline V lookup: CDR1 MNHEY, CDR2 SVGAGI. The CDR3 totals 13 residues. CDR3 sequence: CALRRGSSYEQYF. The DNA of the CDR3 is TGTGCTCTCAGAAGGGGGAGCTCCTACGAGCAGTACTTC.

Here the CDR3 DNA reads TGTGCCAGCATGCGGCCGGCGGGCACCGGGGAGCTGTTTTTT. This codes for CASMRPAGTGELFF. The chain combines TRBV11-2 with TRBJ2-2; a weak D match, TRBD2 (5 bases). Trimming removed 7 bases at V and 4 bases at J, with 13 bases between. This CDR3 spans 14 amino acids. Per germline, CDR1 SGHAT and CDR2 FQNNGV.

The chain employs TRBV15 and TRBJ2-1; no clear D. V gave up 0 bases and J gave up 7 bases, with 4 bases separating them. CDR1 and CDR2 (germline): LNHNV, YYDKDF (reference sequence). CDR3 length: 12 amino acids. CDR3 DNA sequence: TGTGCCACCAGCAGAGATGAAAATGAGCAGTTCTTC. Its translation: CATSRDENEQFF.